The T cell receptor beta chain described here comes from a study of regulatory T cells in long-lasting Graves disease. As for the study in general: Graves' patients with a new diagnosis had received antithyroid drugs under 3 months. Study results and limitations: TRBV28 was favored in persistent disease, as were TRBJ1-2 and TRBJ2-5.

Researchers made TCR beta libraries by using iRepertoire HTBI primers and running Arm-PCR on CDR3 regions. TCRdb reprocessed the multiplex PCR reads via MiXCR and lists one record per CDR3 protein. The sample carries approximately 560,000 distinct CDR3 sequences, 15% to 20% recorded once. Time point here: newly diagnosed GD, antithyroid drugs for less than 3 months. The TCR library was made from RNA that had been extracted from PBMCs in TRIzol. This clonotype was seen many times. Its antigen remains unknown. Germline CDR1 SQVTM, CDR2 ANQGSEA. V lost 3 bases to trimming and J lost 5 bases; unmatched junction nucleotides: 12. This CDR3 comprises 15 residues. These data were likewise used in another study, on T cells in Graves' hyperthyroidism and ophthalmopathy.

The V gene is TRBV29-1, the J gene TRBJ2-5, with TRBD2 matching 7 bases. The starting material was peripheral blood mononuclear cells (PBMCs), obtained at new diagnosis, from a patient treated with antithyroid drugs. The receptor's source is a man younger than 35 with Graves disease. The DNA for the CDR3 is TGCAGCGTTGAGATCCCCAGCGGGATAAGGGAGACCCAGTACTTC. Translating gives CSVEIPSGIRETQYF.